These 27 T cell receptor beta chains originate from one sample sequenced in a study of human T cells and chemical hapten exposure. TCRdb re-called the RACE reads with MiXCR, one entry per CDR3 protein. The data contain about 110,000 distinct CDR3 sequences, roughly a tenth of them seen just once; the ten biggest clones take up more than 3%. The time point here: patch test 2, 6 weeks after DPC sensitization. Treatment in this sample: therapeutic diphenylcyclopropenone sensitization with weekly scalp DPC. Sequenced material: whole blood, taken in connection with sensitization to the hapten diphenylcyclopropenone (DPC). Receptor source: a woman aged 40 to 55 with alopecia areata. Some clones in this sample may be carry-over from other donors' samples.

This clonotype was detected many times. This CDR3 reads CASSPMGRGRFSGANVLTF. The DNA of the CDR3 is TGTGCCAGCAGCCCCATGGGACGGGGTAGATTCTCTGGGGCCAACGTCCTGACTTTC. The chain joins TRBV5-6 to TRBJ2-6; either TRBD1 or TRBD2 may supply D (5 bases each). The CDR3 has 19 amino acids. Trimming removed 4 bases from V and 0 bases from J, with 20 bases in between. The V gene's germline CDR1 is SGHDT and CDR2 YYEEEE.

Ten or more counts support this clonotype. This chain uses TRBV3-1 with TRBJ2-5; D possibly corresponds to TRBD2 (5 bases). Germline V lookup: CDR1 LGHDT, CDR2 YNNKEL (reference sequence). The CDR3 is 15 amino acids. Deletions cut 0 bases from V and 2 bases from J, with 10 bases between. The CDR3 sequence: CASSQDSGIQETQYF. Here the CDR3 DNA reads TGTGCCAGCAGCCAAGACTCGGGGATTCAAGAGACCCAGTACTTC.

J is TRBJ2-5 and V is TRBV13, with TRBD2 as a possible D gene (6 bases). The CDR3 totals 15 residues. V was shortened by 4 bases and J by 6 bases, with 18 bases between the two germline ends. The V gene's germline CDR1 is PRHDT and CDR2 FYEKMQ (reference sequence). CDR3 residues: CASSSTDGGVQTQYF. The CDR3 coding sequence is TGTGCCAGCAGCTCCACGGACGGGGGAGTTCAGACCCAGTACTTC. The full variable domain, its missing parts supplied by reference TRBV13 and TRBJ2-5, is AAGVIQSPRHLIKEKRETATLKCYPIPRHDTVYWYQQGPGQDPQFLISFYEKMQSDKGSIPDRFSAQQFSDYHSELNMSSLELGDSALYFCASSSTDGGVQTQYFGPGTRLLVL.

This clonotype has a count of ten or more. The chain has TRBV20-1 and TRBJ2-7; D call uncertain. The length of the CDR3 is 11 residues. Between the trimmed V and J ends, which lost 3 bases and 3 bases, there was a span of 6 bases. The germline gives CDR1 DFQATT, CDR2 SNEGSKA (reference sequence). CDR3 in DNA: TGCAGTGCTAGTCCCGGCTACGAGCAGTACTTC. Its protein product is CSASPGYEQYF.

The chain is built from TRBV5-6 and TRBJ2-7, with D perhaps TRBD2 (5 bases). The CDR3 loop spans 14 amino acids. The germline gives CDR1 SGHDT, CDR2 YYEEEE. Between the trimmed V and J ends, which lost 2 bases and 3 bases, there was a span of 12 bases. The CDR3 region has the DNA TGTGCCAGCAGCTTACTGGAGGTGGGCTACGAGCAGTACTTC. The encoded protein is CASSLLEVGYEQYF.

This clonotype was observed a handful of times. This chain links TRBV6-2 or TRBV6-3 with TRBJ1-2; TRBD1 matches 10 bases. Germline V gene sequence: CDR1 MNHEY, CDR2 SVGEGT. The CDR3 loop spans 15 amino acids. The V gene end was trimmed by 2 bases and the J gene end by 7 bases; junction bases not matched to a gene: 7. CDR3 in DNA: TGTGCCAGCAGTTACCGGACCGGGACAGGGGTTGGCTACACCTTC. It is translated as CASSYRTGTGVGYTF.

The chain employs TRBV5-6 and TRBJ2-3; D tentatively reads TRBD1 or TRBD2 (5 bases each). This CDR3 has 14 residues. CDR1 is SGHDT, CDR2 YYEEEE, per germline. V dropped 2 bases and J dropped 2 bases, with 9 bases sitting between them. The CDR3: CASSLLGTTDTQYF. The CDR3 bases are TGTGCCAGCAGCTTACTTGGGACCACAGATACGCAGTATTTT.

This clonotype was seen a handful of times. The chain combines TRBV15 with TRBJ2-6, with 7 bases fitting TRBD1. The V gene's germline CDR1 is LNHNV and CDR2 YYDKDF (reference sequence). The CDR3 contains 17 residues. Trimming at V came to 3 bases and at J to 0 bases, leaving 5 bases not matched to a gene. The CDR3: CATSSRQGTSGANVLTF. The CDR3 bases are TGTGCCACCAGCAGTAGACAGGGTACCTCTGGGGCCAACGTCCTGACTTTC.

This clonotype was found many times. The chain's CDR3 is CASNARDIPEKLFF. The CDR3 DNA reads TGTGCCAGCAACGCACGGGACATTCCCGAAAAACTGTTTTTT. The chain combines TRBV2 with TRBJ1-4, with a possible D match to TRBD1 (6 bases). Trimming took 7 bases from V and 8 from J, leaving 17 bases between them. The V gene's germline CDR1 is SNHLY and CDR2 FYNNEI. The CDR3 is made up of 14 amino acids.

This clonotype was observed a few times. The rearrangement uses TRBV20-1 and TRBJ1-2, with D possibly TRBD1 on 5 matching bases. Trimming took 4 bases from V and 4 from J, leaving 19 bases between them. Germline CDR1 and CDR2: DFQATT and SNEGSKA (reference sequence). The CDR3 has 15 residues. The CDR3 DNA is TGCAGTGCTAACGCCCCGGGACGGAGGCTCTATGGCTACACCTTC. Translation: CSANAPGRRLYGYTF.

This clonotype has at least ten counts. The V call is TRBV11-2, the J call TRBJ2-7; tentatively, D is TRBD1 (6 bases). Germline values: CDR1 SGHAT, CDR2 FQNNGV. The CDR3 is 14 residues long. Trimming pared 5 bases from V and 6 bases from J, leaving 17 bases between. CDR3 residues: CASSPWNAGAEQYF. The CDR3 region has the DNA TGTGCCAGCAGCCCCTGGAATGCAGGGGCCGAGCAGTACTTC.

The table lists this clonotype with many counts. The CDR3 DNA is TGTGCCTGGAGTAAGGGTCAGCAGCCCCAGCATTTT. This gives the protein CAWSKGQQPQHF. The chain joins TRBV30 to TRBJ1-5; no clear D gene. V dropped 2 bases and J dropped 7 bases, with 9 bases sitting between them. CDR3 length: 12 amino acids. Germline V gives CDR1 GTSNPN, CDR2 SVGIG (reference sequence). The full variable domain, completed using reference TRBV30 and TRBJ1-5, is SQTIHQWPATLVQPVGSPLSLECTVEGTSNPNLYWYRQAAGRGLQLLFYSVGIGQISSEVPQNLSASRPQDRQFILSSKKLLLSDSGFYLCAWSKGQQPQHFGDGTRLSIL.

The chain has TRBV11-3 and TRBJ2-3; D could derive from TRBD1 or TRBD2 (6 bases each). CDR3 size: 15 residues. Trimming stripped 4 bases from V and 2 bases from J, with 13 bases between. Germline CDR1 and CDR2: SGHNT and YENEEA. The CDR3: CASSSGGGHTDTQYF. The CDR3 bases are TGTGCCAGCAGCTCCGGAGGGGGGCACACAGATACGCAGTATTTT.

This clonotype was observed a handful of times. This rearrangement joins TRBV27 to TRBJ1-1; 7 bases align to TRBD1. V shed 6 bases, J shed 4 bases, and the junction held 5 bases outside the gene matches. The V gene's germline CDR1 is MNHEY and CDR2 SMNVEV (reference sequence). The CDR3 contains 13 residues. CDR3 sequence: CASRTNRGTEAFF. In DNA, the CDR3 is TGTGCCAGCAGAACCAACAGGGGCACTGAAGCTTTCTTT.

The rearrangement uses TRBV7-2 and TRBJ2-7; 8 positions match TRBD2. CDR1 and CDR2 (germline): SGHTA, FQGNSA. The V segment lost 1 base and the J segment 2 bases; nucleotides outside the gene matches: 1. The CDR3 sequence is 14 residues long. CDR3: CASSLVAGPYEQYF. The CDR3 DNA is TGTGCCAGCAGCTTAGTAGCGGGACCCTACGAGCAGTACTTC.

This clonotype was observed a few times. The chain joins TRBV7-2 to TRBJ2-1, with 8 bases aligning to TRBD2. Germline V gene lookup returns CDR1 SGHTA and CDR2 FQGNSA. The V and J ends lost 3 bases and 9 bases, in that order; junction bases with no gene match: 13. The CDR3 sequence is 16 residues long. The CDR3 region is CASSLFRGGLIGEQFF. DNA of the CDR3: TGTGCCAGCAGCTTGTTTCGGGGGGGTCTCATCGGTGAGCAGTTCTTC.

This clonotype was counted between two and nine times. CDR3: CATLQAGGPHEQYF. The DNA of the CDR3 is TGTGCCACCCTTCAAGCGGGGGGGCCCCACGAGCAGTACTTC. The chain recombines TRBV10-3 with TRBJ2-7; 10 positions agree with TRBD2. CDR1 is ENHRY, CDR2 SYGVKD, per germline. This CDR3 region has 14 residues. V was clipped by 10 bases and J by 5 bases; unmatched bases: 11.

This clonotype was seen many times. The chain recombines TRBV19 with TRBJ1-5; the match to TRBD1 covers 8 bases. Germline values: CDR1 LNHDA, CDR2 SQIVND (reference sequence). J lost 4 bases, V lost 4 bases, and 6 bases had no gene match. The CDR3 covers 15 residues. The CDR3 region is CASSNGQGGNQPQHF. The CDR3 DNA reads TGTGCCAGTAGTAATGGACAGGGTGGGAATCAGCCCCAGCATTTT.

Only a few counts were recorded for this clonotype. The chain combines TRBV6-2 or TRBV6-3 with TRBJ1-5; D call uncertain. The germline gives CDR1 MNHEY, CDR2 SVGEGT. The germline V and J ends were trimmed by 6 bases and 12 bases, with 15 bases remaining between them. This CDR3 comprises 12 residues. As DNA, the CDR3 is TGTGCCAGCAGCCAACGACCAGTCCACCAGCATTTT. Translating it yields CASSQRPVHQHF.

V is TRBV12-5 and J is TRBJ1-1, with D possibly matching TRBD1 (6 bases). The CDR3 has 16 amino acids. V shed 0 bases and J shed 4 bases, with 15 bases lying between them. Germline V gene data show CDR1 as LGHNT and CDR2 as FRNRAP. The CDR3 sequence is CASGLVLGRGTTEAFF. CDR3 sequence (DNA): TGTGCTAGTGGTTTGGTACTCGGAAGGGGGACCACTGAAGCTTTCTTT.

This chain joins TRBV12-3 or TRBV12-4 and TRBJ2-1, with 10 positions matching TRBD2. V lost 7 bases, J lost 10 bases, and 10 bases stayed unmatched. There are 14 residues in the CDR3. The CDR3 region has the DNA TGTGCCAGCACCCTTAGCGGGGGGCCAGAGGAGCAGTTCTTC. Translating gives CASTLSGGPEEQFF.

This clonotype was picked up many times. CDR3: CASSSFWDYKETQYF. CDR3 coding DNA: TGTGCCAGCAGCTCCTTTTGGGACTACAAAGAGACCCAGTACTTC. The gene calls are TRBV7-9 and TRBJ2-5; 7 bases agree with TRBD2. This CDR3 has 15 residues. Germline loops: CDR1 SEHNR, CDR2 FQNEAQ (reference sequence). J lost 3 bases, V lost 4 bases, and 8 bases had no gene match.

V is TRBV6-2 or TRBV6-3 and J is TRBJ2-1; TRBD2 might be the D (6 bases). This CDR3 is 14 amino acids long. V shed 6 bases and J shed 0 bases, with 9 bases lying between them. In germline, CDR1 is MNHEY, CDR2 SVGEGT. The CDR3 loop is CASSPGDSYNEQFF. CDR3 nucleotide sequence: TGTGCCAGCAGCCCGGGGGACTCCTACAATGAGCAGTTCTTC.

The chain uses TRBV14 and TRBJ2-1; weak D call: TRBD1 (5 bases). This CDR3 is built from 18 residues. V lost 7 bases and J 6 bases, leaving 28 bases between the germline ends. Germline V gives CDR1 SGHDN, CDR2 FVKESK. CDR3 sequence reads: CASIPFPRASGRLNEQFF. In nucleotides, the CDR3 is TGTGCCAGCATCCCCTTTCCTCGGGCCTCAGGGCGCCTCAATGAGCAGTTCTTC.

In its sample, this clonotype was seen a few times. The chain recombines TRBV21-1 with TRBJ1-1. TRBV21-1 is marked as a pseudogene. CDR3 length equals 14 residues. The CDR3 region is CASSKGEGNTEAFF. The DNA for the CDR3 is TGTGCCAGCAGCAAAGGAGAAGGGAACACTGAAGCTTTCTTT.

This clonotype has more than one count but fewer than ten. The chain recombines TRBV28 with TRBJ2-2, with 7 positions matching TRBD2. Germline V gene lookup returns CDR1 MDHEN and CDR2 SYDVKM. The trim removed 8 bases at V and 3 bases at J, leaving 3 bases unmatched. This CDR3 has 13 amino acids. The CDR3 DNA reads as TGTGCCAGCCAGCGGGGATACACCGGGGAGCTGTTTTTT. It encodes CASQRGYTGELFF.

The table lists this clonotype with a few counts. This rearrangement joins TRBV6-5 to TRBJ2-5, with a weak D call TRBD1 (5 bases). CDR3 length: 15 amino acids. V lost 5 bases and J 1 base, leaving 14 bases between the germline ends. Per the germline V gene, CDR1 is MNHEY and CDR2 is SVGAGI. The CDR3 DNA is TGTGCCAGCAGTCCAGACACAGGCTTCCAAGAGACCCAGTACTTC. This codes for CASSPDTGFQETQYF.